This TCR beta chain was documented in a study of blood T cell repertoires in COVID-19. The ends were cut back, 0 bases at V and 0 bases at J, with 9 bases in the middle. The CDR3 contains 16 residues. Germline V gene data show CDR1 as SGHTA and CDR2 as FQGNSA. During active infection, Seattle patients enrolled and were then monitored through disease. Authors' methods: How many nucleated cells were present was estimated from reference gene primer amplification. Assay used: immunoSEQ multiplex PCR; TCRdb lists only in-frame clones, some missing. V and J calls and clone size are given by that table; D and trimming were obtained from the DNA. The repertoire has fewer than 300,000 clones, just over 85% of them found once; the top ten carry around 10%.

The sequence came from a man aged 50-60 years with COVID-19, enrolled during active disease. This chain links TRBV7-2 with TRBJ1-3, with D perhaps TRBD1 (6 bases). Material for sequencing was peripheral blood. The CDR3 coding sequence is TGTGCCAGCAGCTTAGCGGGGGGGCACTCTGGAAACACCATATATTTT. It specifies CASSLAGGHSGNTIYF.